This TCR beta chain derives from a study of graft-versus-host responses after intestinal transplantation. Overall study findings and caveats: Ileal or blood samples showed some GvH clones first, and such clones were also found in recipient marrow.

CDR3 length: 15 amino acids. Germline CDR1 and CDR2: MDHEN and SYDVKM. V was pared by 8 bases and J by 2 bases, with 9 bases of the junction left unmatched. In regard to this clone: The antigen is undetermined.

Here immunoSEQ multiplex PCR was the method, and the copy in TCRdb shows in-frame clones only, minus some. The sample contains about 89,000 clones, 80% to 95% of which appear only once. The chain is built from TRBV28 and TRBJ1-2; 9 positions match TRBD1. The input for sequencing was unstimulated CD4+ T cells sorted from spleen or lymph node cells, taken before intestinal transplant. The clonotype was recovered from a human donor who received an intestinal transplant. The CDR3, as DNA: TGTGCCAGCCGTTACAGGGGGCCTATCAACTATGGCTACACCTTC. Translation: CASRYRGPINYGYTF.